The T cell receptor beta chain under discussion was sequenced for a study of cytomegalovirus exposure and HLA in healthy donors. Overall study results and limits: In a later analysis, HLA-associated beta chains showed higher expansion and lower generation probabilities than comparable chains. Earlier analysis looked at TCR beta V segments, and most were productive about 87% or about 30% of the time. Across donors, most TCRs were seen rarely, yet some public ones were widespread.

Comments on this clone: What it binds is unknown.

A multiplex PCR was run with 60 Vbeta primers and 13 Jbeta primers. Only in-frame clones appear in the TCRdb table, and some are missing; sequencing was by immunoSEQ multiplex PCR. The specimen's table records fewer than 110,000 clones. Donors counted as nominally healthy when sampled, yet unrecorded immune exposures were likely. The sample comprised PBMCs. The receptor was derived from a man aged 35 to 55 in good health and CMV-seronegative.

The CDR3 loop is CASSGSSGIGETQYF. CDR3 bases: TGCGCCAGCTCGGGGAGTAGCGGGATTGGGGAGACCCAGTACTTC. This chain connects TRBV5-1 to TRBJ2-5; TRBD2 matches 8 bases. V shed 7 bases, J shed 5 bases, and the junction held 13 bases outside the gene matches. In germline, CDR1 is SGHRS, CDR2 YFSETQ. CDR3 length: 15 amino acids.